The TCR beta chain described here comes from a study of beta chain features in type 1 diabetes. Across the study: Regarding age, gender and cell yields, patients proved similar to healthy donors.

Donors contributed one heparinised blood draw apiece, averaging approximately 120 mL. This clone was detected a few times. Germline V gives CDR1 ENHRY, CDR2 SYGVKD. CDR3 length: 15 amino acids. V was cut by 4 bases and J by 3 bases, with 15 bases left in between. Every bit of the isolated RNA underwent reverse transcription, so sequencing read expressed TCRB transcripts. Here immunoSEQ multiplex PCR was the method, and the copy in TCRdb shows in-frame clones only, minus some. Among about half a million clones listed, approximately 28% were seen once. Sequencing was carried out using naive CD4+ T cells from blood. The sequence was collected from a young man in good health. The chain has TRBV10-3 and TRBJ2-5; D assignment may be TRBD1 or TRBD2 (6 bases each). CDR3 in amino acids: CAISVDSWGEETQYF. The DNA of the CDR3 is TGTGCCATCAGTGTGGACAGTTGGGGGGAAGAGACCCAGTACTTC.